The rows below give T cell receptor beta chains drawn from one sample of a study of identical twins. TCRdb reprocessed the 5' RACE reads with MiXCR, giving one entry per CDR3 protein. The sample consists of under 300,000 distinct CDR3 sequences, 11% to 15% of them appearing once. The sample consisted of memory (CD45RO+) T cells sorted from blood. These receptors were collected from a woman in her late teens or twenties in good health. Both conserved end residues are part of each CDR3. A D gene is named only where the DNA matches it firmly. Expanded clones are given a class, and other clones once, few, many or no size at all.

D gene: TRBD1
V gene: TRBV20-1
J gene: TRBJ1-1
clone size: NA
CDR3 protein: CSARDRLTGLNTEAFF
CDR3 DNA: TGCAGTGCTAGAGACCGGCTGACAGGGCTGAACACTGAAGCTTTCTTT

D gene: NA
V gene: TRBV20-1
J gene: TRBJ1-5
clone size: few
CDR3 protein: CSALDGGQPQHF
CDR3 DNA: TGCAGTGCCCTGGATGGGGGTCAGCCCCAGCATTTT

D gene: NA
V gene: TRBV5-1
J gene: TRBJ2-7
clone size: many
CDR3 protein: CASKFRVNSYEQYF
CDR3 DNA: TGCGCCAGCAAGTTTAGGGTCAACTCCTACGAGCAGTACTTC

D gene: TRBD1
V gene: TRBV16
J gene: TRBJ1-1
clone size: many
CDR3 protein: CASSPTTGGLTEAFF
CDR3 DNA: TGTGCCAGCAGCCCTACGACAGGGGGTCTCACTGAAGCTTTCTTT

D gene: TRBD1
V gene: TRBV20-1
J gene: TRBJ1-2
clone size: NA
CDR3 protein: CSARFRGYSYGYTF
CDR3 DNA: TGCAGTGCTAGGTTCAGGGGGTATTCCTATGGCTACACCTTC

D gene: TRBD2
V gene: TRBV7-2
J gene: TRBJ2-2
clone size: few
CDR3 protein: CASSPLAGGFIGELFF
CDR3 DNA: TGTGCCAGCAGCCCACTAGCGGGAGGATTCATCGGGGAGCTGTTTTTT

D gene: TRBD2
V gene: TRBV10-3
J gene: TRBJ2-1
clone size: many
CDR3 protein: CATQSGGVYNEQFF
CDR3 DNA: TGTGCCACCCAAAGCGGGGGGGTATACAATGAGCAGTTCTTC

D gene: TRBD2
V gene: TRBV5-1
J gene: TRBJ2-5
clone size: NA
CDR3 protein: CASSIGLAGGTQYF
CDR3 DNA: TGCGCCAGCAGCATTGGACTAGCGGGGGGGACCCAGTACTTC

D gene: NA
V gene: TRBV6-1
J gene: TRBJ2-5
clone size: few
CDR3 protein: CASSGQEGETQYF
CDR3 DNA: TGTGCCAGCAGCGGCCAGGAGGGTGAGACCCAGTACTTC

D gene: NA
V gene: TRBV14
J gene: TRBJ1-2
clone size: NA
CDR3 protein: CASSQDAGTSSFGYTF
CDR3 DNA: TGTGCCAGCAGCCAAGACGCCGGCACATCCAGCTTTGGCTACACCTTC

D gene: NA
V gene: TRBV4-1
J gene: TRBJ2-6
clone size: few
CDR3 protein: CASSQAVWSSGANVLTF
CDR3 DNA: TGCGCCAGCAGCCAAGCGGTCTGGTCCTCTGGGGCCAACGTCCTGACTTTC

D gene: NA
V gene: TRBV12-3/TRBV12-4
J gene: TRBJ2-7
clone size: NA
CDR3 protein: CASWKVGLASYEQYF
CDR3 DNA: TGTGCCAGCTGGAAAGTCGGACTTGCATCCTACGAGCAGTACTTC

D gene: NA
V gene: TRBV18
J gene: TRBJ2-2
clone size: few
CDR3 protein: CASSPPYPGNTGELFF
CDR3 DNA: TGTGCCAGCTCACCACCGTACCCCGGGAACACCGGGGAGCTGTTTTTT

D gene: NA
V gene: TRBV5-1
J gene: TRBJ2-3
clone size: few
CDR3 protein: CASSVGGSPDTQYF
CDR3 DNA: TGCGCCAGCAGCGTAGGAGGGTCCCCAGATACGCAGTATTTT

D gene: TRBD2
V gene: TRBV20-1
J gene: TRBJ2-5
clone size: NA
CDR3 protein: CSASGTSGRDQETQYF
CDR3 DNA: TGCAGTGCGTCCGGGACTAGCGGGAGAGACCAAGAGACCCAGTACTTC

D gene: NA
V gene: TRBV30
J gene: TRBJ2-7
clone size: few
CDR3 protein: CAWSGSPRAYEQYF
CDR3 DNA: TGTGCCTGGTCGGGTTCCCCTCGGGCCTACGAGCAGTACTTC

D gene: NA
V gene: TRBV11-3
J gene: TRBJ2-5
clone size: many
CDR3 protein: CASSLGGEGKKETQYF
CDR3 DNA: TGTGCCAGCAGCTTAGGTGGGGAAGGGAAAAAGGAGACCCAGTACTTC

D gene: NA
V gene: TRBV5-5
J gene: TRBJ1-2
clone size: NA
CDR3 protein: CASSLSPGRSYWGYTF
CDR3 DNA: TGTGCCAGCAGCTTGTCTCCCGGTAGAAGTTATTGGGGCTACACCTTC

D gene: NA
V gene: TRBV27
J gene: TRBJ1-1
clone size: few
CDR3 protein: CASSLYSLGGNTEAFF
CDR3 DNA: TGTGCCAGCAGTTTATACTCACTGGGCGGAAACACTGAAGCTTTCTTT

D gene: NA
V gene: TRBV4-2
J gene: TRBJ2-1
clone size: few
CDR3 protein: CASSHPGRDNEQFF
CDR3 DNA: TGTGCCAGCAGCCACCCGGGTAGAGACAATGAGCAGTTCTTC

D gene: TRBD1
V gene: TRBV24-1
J gene: TRBJ2-2
clone size: few
CDR3 protein: CATSDRGTTPGNAPTGELFF
CDR3 DNA: TGTGCCACCAGTGACAGGGGGACCACTCCAGGGAATGCGCCAACCGGGGAGCTGTTTTTT

D gene: NA
V gene: TRBV12-3/TRBV12-4
J gene: TRBJ2-7
clone size: few
CDR3 protein: CASSPGNLLEQYF
CDR3 DNA: TGTGCCAGCAGTCCGGGAAACCTACTCGAGCAGTACTTC

D gene: NA
V gene: TRBV5-1
J gene: TRBJ1-1
clone size: many
CDR3 protein: CASTPGDANTEAFF
CDR3 DNA: TGCGCCAGCACTCCAGGGGACGCGAACACTGAAGCTTTCTTT

D gene: TRBD1
V gene: TRBV3-1
J gene: TRBJ1-1
clone size: many
CDR3 protein: CASSLRDSRSEAFF
CDR3 DNA: TGTGCCAGCAGCCTACGGGACAGTCGGTCTGAAGCTTTCTTT

D gene: TRBD1
V gene: TRBV6-1
J gene: TRBJ2-1
clone size: NA
CDR3 protein: CASRMGQGNNEQFF
CDR3 DNA: TGTGCCAGCAGGATGGGACAGGGAAACAATGAGCAGTTCTTC

D gene: TRBD2
V gene: TRBV3-1
J gene: TRBJ2-7
clone size: few
CDR3 protein: CASSPTSSSYEQYF
CDR3 DNA: TGTGCCAGCAGCCCGACTAGCAGCTCCTACGAGCAGTACTTC

D gene: NA
V gene: TRBV4-3
J gene: TRBJ2-1
clone size: NA
CDR3 protein: CASSQAARGGSIHEQFF
CDR3 DNA: TGCGCCAGCAGCCAAGCGGCTAGGGGTGGTTCAATCCATGAGCAGTTCTTC

D gene: TRBD1
V gene: TRBV5-1
J gene: TRBJ1-1
clone size: many
CDR3 protein: CASSRTGDRGTEAFF
CDR3 DNA: TGCGCCAGCAGTCGGACAGGGGATAGAGGCACTGAAGCTTTCTTT

D gene: TRBD1
V gene: TRBV12-3/TRBV12-4
J gene: TRBJ1-1
clone size: few
CDR3 protein: CATQSTGLTEAFF
CDR3 DNA: TGTGCCACTCAGTCGACAGGGCTTACTGAAGCTTTCTTT

D gene: NA
V gene: TRBV12-3/TRBV12-4
J gene: TRBJ1-5
clone size: NA
CDR3 protein: CASVRNQPQHF
CDR3 DNA: TGTGCCAGCGTTAGGAATCAGCCCCAGCATTTT

D gene: TRBD1
V gene: TRBV12-3/TRBV12-4
J gene: TRBJ1-2
clone size: many
CDR3 protein: CASSLGGQGAYGYTF
CDR3 DNA: TGTGCCAGCAGTTTAGGTGGACAGGGGGCTTATGGCTACACCTTC

D gene: NA
V gene: TRBV2
J gene: TRBJ2-7
clone size: many
CDR3 protein: CASSEARKGVGEQYF
CDR3 DNA: TGTGCCAGCAGTGAAGCGCGTAAAGGGGTGGGAGAGCAGTACTTC

D gene: TRBD1
V gene: TRBV12-3/TRBV12-4
J gene: TRBJ1-1
clone size: many
CDR3 protein: CASNQGGHANTEAFF
CDR3 DNA: TGTGCCAGCAACCAAGGGGGCCATGCGAACACTGAAGCTTTCTTT

D gene: TRBD1
V gene: TRBV29-1
J gene: TRBJ2-7
clone size: many
CDR3 protein: CSAKQGGGLEQYF
CDR3 DNA: TGCAGCGCTAAACAGGGGGGCGGCCTCGAGCAGTACTTC

D gene: NA
V gene: TRBV20-1
J gene: TRBJ2-7
clone size: few
CDR3 protein: CSARDPGEEEQYF
CDR3 DNA: TGCAGTGCGCGAGACCCAGGGGAGGAGGAGCAGTACTTC

D gene: NA
V gene: TRBV12-3/TRBV12-4
J gene: TRBJ2-4
clone size: few
CDR3 protein: CASSLNRLLVRTDHLAKNIQYF
CDR3 DNA: TGTGCCAGCAGTTTAAATCGCCTTTTAGTCAGGACAGACCATCTAGCCAAAAACATTCAGTACTTC

D gene: NA
V gene: TRBV20-1
J gene: TRBJ1-5
clone size: few
CDR3 protein: CSARVTGRNQPQHF
CDR3 DNA: TGCAGTGCTAGAGTTACAGGGCGTAATCAGCCCCAGCATTTT

D gene: NA
V gene: TRBV6-5
J gene: TRBJ2-5
clone size: many
CDR3 protein: CASSYRGIGETQYF
CDR3 DNA: TGTGCCAGCAGTTACCGGGGTATCGGAGAGACCCAGTACTTC

D gene: NA
V gene: TRBV5-4
J gene: TRBJ2-1
clone size: NA
CDR3 protein: CASRRDGYNEQFF
CDR3 DNA: TGTGCCAGCAGGCGGGACGGATACAATGAGCAGTTCTTC

D gene: NA
V gene: TRBV4-2
J gene: TRBJ2-3
clone size: NA
CDR3 protein: CASSQVAVDTQYF
CDR3 DNA: TGTGCCAGCAGCCAAGTAGCAGTAGATACGCAGTATTTT

D gene: NA
V gene: TRBV6-2/TRBV6-3
J gene: TRBJ1-1
clone size: few
CDR3 protein: CASSPSENTEAFF
CDR3 DNA: TGTGCCAGCAGTCCCTCGGAGAACACTGAAGCTTTCTTT

D gene: NA
V gene: TRBV12-3/TRBV12-4
J gene: TRBJ1-6
clone size: few
CDR3 protein: CASSLGGPTPLHF
CDR3 DNA: TGTGCCAGCAGTTTAGGGGGGCCTACACCCCTCCACTTT

D gene: NA
V gene: TRBV12-3/TRBV12-4
J gene: TRBJ2-1
clone size: many
CDR3 protein: CASSPGGSSYNEQFF
CDR3 DNA: TGTGCCAGCAGTCCCGGGGGTAGCTCCTACAATGAGCAGTTCTTC

D gene: NA
V gene: TRBV10-3
J gene: TRBJ2-3
clone size: few
CDR3 protein: CATWGVGTDTQYF
CDR3 DNA: TGTGCCACCTGGGGGGTTGGCACAGATACGCAGTATTTT

D gene: NA
V gene: TRBV20-1
J gene: TRBJ2-5
clone size: few
CDR3 protein: CSARMGTAQETQYF
CDR3 DNA: TGCAGTGCTAGGATGGGAACAGCCCAAGAGACCCAGTACTTC

D gene: TRBD1
V gene: TRBV6-1
J gene: TRBJ1-6
clone size: NA
CDR3 protein: CASSPGRTGGSPLHF
CDR3 DNA: TGTGCCAGCAGCCCGGGAAGGACAGGGGGCTCACCCCTCCACTTT

D gene: TRBD1
V gene: TRBV5-1
J gene: TRBJ2-7
clone size: NA
CDR3 protein: CASSLGGDRDEQYF
CDR3 DNA: TGCGCCAGCAGCTTGGGGGGCGACAGGGACGAGCAGTACTTC

D gene: NA
V gene: TRBV10-2
J gene: TRBJ2-7
clone size: few
CDR3 protein: CASSGHTYEQYF
CDR3 DNA: TGCGCCAGCAGTGGTCACACCTACGAGCAGTACTTC

D gene: NA
V gene: TRBV20-1
J gene: TRBJ2-7
clone size: NA
CDR3 protein: CSARRGLAHEQYF
CDR3 DNA: TGCAGTGCGCGACGGGGGTTAGCCCACGAGCAGTACTTC

D gene: TRBD1
V gene: TRBV18
J gene: TRBJ1-2
clone size: NA
CDR3 protein: CASSFSGTGANYGYTF
CDR3 DNA: TGTGCCAGCTCATTTTCCGGGACAGGAGCTAACTATGGCTACACCTTC

D gene: NA
V gene: TRBV5-6
J gene: TRBJ2-2
clone size: NA
CDR3 protein: CASAFLGVNTGELFF
CDR3 DNA: TGTGCCAGCGCTTTTCTAGGAGTAAACACCGGGGAGCTGTTTTTT

D gene: TRBD2
V gene: TRBV6-2/TRBV6-3
J gene: TRBJ2-1
clone size: few
CDR3 protein: CASNLLGLASYNEQFF
CDR3 DNA: TGTGCCAGCAACCTCCTGGGACTAGCGAGCTACAATGAGCAGTTCTTC

D gene: NA
V gene: TRBV7-8
J gene: TRBJ2-5
clone size: NA
CDR3 protein: CASSLAQQETQYF
CDR3 DNA: TGTGCCAGCAGCTTAGCGCAGCAAGAGACCCAGTACTTC

D gene: NA
V gene: TRBV29-1
J gene: TRBJ2-1
clone size: few
CDR3 protein: CSDRDGARNEQFF
CDR3 DNA: TGCAGCGATAGGGACGGGGCGAGAAATGAGCAGTTCTTC

D gene: NA
V gene: TRBV29-1
J gene: TRBJ2-3
clone size: few
CDR3 protein: CSVLTDTQYF
CDR3 DNA: TGCAGCGTTCTCACAGATACGCAGTATTTT

D gene: NA
V gene: TRBV12-3/TRBV12-4
J gene: TRBJ2-1
clone size: few
CDR3 protein: CASSRGTALRFF
CDR3 DNA: TGTGCCAGCAGTCGCGGGACAGCCCTACGGTTCTTC

D gene: NA
V gene: TRBV12-5
J gene: TRBJ2-3
clone size: few
CDR3 protein: CASGFKLQGADTQYF
CDR3 DNA: TGTGCTAGTGGTTTTAAGCTGCAAGGAGCAGATACGCAGTATTTT